This T cell receptor beta chain comes out of a study of regulatory T cells in long-lasting Graves disease. The table lists this clonotype with many counts. Libraries of TCR beta came from iRepertoire HTBI primers plus Arm-PCR of CDR3 regions. In the original processing: Spanning all samples, the identified segments comprised 60 to 70 TRBV and around 13 TRBJ. MiXCR, run by TCRdb on the multiplex PCR reads, gives a single entry per CDR3 protein. The V and J calls and clone size are TCRdb's, not the authors'. The sample includes under 450,000 distinct CDR3 sequences, about 17% of them seen just once. The time point was: newly diagnosed GD, antithyroid drugs for less than 3 months. RNA extracted from PBMCs served as the sequencing template. Trimming left V 10 bases short and J 0 bases short, with 16 bases between. This CDR3 spans 15 amino acids. Germline CDR1 MDHEN, CDR2 SYDVKM. This same sample was also taken into another study, of T cells in Graves' hyperthyroidism and ophthalmopathy. This second report adds: Uncontrolled infection, other autoimmune disease, pregnancy or lactation led to exclusion.

The TCR was taken from a young woman with Graves disease. This chain connects TRBV28 to TRBJ1-5; D may be TRBD1 (5 bases). This material consisted of peripheral blood mononuclear cells (PBMCs), taken at new diagnosis, from a patient treated with antithyroid drugs. This chain's CDR3 is CATELGQLSNQPQHF. CDR3 nucleotide sequence: TGTGCCACCGAACTGGGGCAGCTTAGCAATCAGCCCCAGCATTTT.